The 24 T cell receptor beta chains below were found in one sample sequenced in a study of cytomegalovirus exposure and HLA in healthy donors. The PCR employed 60 Vbeta primers together with 13 Jbeta primers. The repertoire was sequenced with immunoSEQ multiplex PCR; TCRdb's copy has only in-frame clones and lacks some. The sample records approximately 140,000 clones, about two thirds being singletons. Material: PBMCs. These receptors all stem from a human donor in good health.

The CDR3 DNA sequence: TGTGCCAGCAGCCAAAGCCTTAGGACAGGTTTGGGGGACGAGCAGTACTTC. Translated, it gives CASSQSLRTGLGDEQYF. The genes are TRBV4-2 and TRBJ2-7; 7 bases are shared with TRBD1. J lost 5 bases, V lost 2 bases, and 15 bases had no gene match. Germline V CDR1 and CDR2: LGHNA, YNFKEQ. The CDR3 runs 17 residues.

This chain joins TRBV7-2 and TRBJ2-7; D is uncertain. CDR1 SGHTA and CDR2 FQGNSA come from the germline V gene. Trimming stripped 1 base from V and 6 bases from J, with 10 bases between. The CDR3 totals 13 residues. DNA for the CDR3: TGTGCCAGCAGCTTAGGCGCTGTGCCCGAGCAGTACTTC. It encodes CASSLGAVPEQYF.

The chain has TRBV7-2 and TRBJ1-4, with 10 bases matching TRBD1. There are 15 residues in the CDR3. Germline values: CDR1 SGHTA, CDR2 FQGNSA. The V and J ends lost 0 bases and 7 bases, in that order; junction bases with no gene match: 2. CDR3 in DNA: TGTGCCAGCAGCTTAGCGACAGGGGGCGTTGAAAAACTGTTTTTT. Its protein is CASSLATGGVEKLFF.

V and J are TRBV6-5 and TRBJ1-2; 11 bases are shared with TRBD1. The CDR3 runs to 16 residues. Germline V gene data show CDR1 as MNHEY and CDR2 as SVGAGI. The junction had 12 bases not matched to a gene; V was cut back by 8 bases and J by 4 bases. CDR3 coding DNA: TGTGCCAGCGGCTACTACCGGACAGGGGGCGGCTATGGCTACACCTTC. This sequence encodes CASGYYRTGGGYGYTF.

This clone was observed a handful of times. The gene calls are TRBV30 and TRBJ2-4; 11 bases match TRBD2. The germline CDR1 and CDR2 sequences are GTSNPN and SVGIG (reference sequence). V was pared by 3 bases and J by 0 bases, with 7 bases of the junction left unmatched. The CDR3 extends over 17 amino acids. The CDR3 here is CAWSRSGGAGAKNIQYF. The CDR3, as DNA: TGTGCCTGGAGCCGTAGCGGGGGGGCCGGAGCCAAAAACATTCAGTACTTC. Variable domain in full (rest from reference TRBV30 and TRBJ2-4): SQTIHQWPATLVQPVGSPLSLECTVEGTSNPNLYWYRQAAGRGLQLLFYSVGIGQISSEVPQNLSASRPQDRQFILSSKKLLLSDSGFYLCAWSRSGGAGAKNIQYFGAGTRLSVL.

With regard to this clone: The sample contains more than one DNA sequence encoding this CDR3. This sequence joins TRBV7-9 and TRBJ2-7; D not certain. V lost 5 bases, J lost 2 bases, and 4 bases lay in between. Germline assignment: CDR1 SEHNR and CDR2 FQNEAQ (reference sequence). CDR3 length: 11 residues. CDR3 bases: TGTGCCAGCAGCCCCGCCTACGAGCAGTACTTC. Amino acids: CASSPAYEQYF.

The chain links TRBV28 to TRBJ2-2; a possible D gene is TRBD2 (7 bases). CDR1 and CDR2 from the germline V gene are MDHEN and SYDVKM. The CDR3 loop spans 15 amino acids. V lost 6 bases and J lost 5, with 16 bases in between. The CDR3 is CASREGGRRTGELFF. The CDR3 coding sequence is TGTGCCAGCAGGGAGGGGGGGCGCAGGACCGGGGAGCTGTTTTTT.

The chain employs TRBV9 and TRBJ2-2, with TRBD2 matching over 9 bases. V was clipped by 3 bases and J by 4 bases; unmatched bases: 7. The CDR3 is 16 amino acids. Germline lookup yields CDR1 SGDLS and CDR2 YYNGEE. CDR3 sequence reads: CASSGRAGGGTGELFF. CDR3 in DNA: TGTGCCAGCAGCGGAAGAGCGGGAGGTGGCACCGGGGAGCTGTTTTTT.

Turning to this clone: Relative to the germline gene, one junction end is altered; a read error may explain this. The rearrangement links TRBV7-7 to TRBJ1-1; D call uncertain. The CDR3 loop spans 15 amino acids. Germline CDR1 is SSHAT and CDR2 is FNYEAQ (reference sequence). The CDR3 DNA is TGTGCTAGCAGCCCGGATGCGAGGAAGAACACTGAAGCTTTCTTT. Its protein is CASSPDARKNTEAFF.

The chain uses TRBV29-1 and TRBJ2-7; TRBD1 aligns across 10 bases. Germline CDR1 SQVTM, CDR2 ANQGSEA. V shed 6 bases, J shed 2 bases, and the junction held 4 bases outside the gene matches. This CDR3 comprises 13 residues. The CDR3 sequence: CSVTGQGAYEQYF. The CDR3 nucleotides are TGCAGCGTAACCGGACAGGGGGCCTACGAGCAGTACTTC.

This clone was picked up a small number of times. This chain joins TRBV27 and TRBJ1-6, with a possible D match to TRBD1 (6 bases). Germline-derived CDR1 and CDR2 are MNHEY and SMNVEV (reference sequence). The CDR3 is 16 amino acids. Trimming cost V 7 bases and J 4 bases, with 17 bases left between them. The CDR3 protein is CASTQGPLRYNSPLHF. The CDR3 nucleotides are TGTGCCAGCACCCAGGGGCCACTACGGTATAATTCACCCCTCCACTTT.

The V gene is TRBV7-2, the J gene TRBJ2-7; tentatively, D is TRBD1 (7 bases). The CDR3 is made up of 15 amino acids. The germline V and J ends were trimmed by 5 bases and 3 bases, with 17 bases remaining between them. Germline CDR1 reads SGHTA; CDR2 reads FQGNSA. CDR3 DNA sequence: TGTGCCAGCAGCCCGGGGGACAGACCTTTCTACGAGCAGTACTTC. Its translation is CASSPGDRPFYEQYF.

The chain uses TRBV11-2 and TRBJ1-2, with D possibly TRBD1 on 6 matching bases. The ends were cut back, 1 base at V and 3 bases at J, with 12 bases in the middle. CDR3 length: 15 residues. CDR1 SGHAT and CDR2 FQNNGV come from the germline V gene. The CDR3 region is CASSLGTGWDYGYTF. The CDR3 nucleotides read TGTGCCAGCAGCTTAGGTACAGGGTGGGACTATGGCTACACCTTC.

The rearrangement joins TRBV6-1 to TRBJ2-5; tentatively, D is TRBD1 (5 bases). This CDR3 is built from 15 residues. Per germline, CDR1 MNHNS and CDR2 SASEGT. Trimming pared 2 bases from V and 1 base from J, leaving 11 bases between. The CDR3 coding sequence is TGTGCCAGCAGTGAAACAAGGGGTCCCCAAGAGACCCAGTACTTC. Its protein product is CASSETRGPQETQYF.

The chain combines TRBV9 with TRBJ2-3; 15 bases agree with TRBD2. The V and J ends lost 3 bases and 0 bases, in that order; junction bases with no gene match: 8. The CDR3 totals 19 residues. CDR1 SGDLS and CDR2 YYNGEE come from the germline V gene. DNA for the CDR3: TGTGCCAGCAGCGCTAGGGGGACTAGCGGGGGGATAAGCACAGATACGCAGTATTTT. This gives the protein CASSARGTSGGISTDTQYF.

The chain carries TRBV19 and TRBJ2-3, with D maybe TRBD2 (5 bases). Germline V gene sequence: CDR1 LNHDA, CDR2 SQIVND (reference sequence). CDR3 length: 13 amino acids. V lost 7 bases to trimming and J lost 1 base, with 9 bases between them. CDR3 nucleotide sequence: TGTGCCAGTAAGAGGGCTGGCACAGATACGCAGTATTTT. Residues: CASKRAGTDTQYF.

In its sample, this clone was seen a few times. This chain connects TRBV5-1 to TRBJ1-1, with 7 bases matching TRBD1. The germline V gene encodes CDR1 SGHRS and CDR2 YFSETQ. J gave up 2 bases and V 2 bases, and 3 bases lay outside the gene matches. The CDR3 covers 14 residues. CDR3 residues: CASSFKGANTEAFF. The CDR3 DNA reads as TGCGCCAGCAGCTTCAAGGGGGCAAACACTGAAGCTTTCTTT.

For this clone: Other DNA sequences in this specimen translate into the identical CDR3. The chain is built from TRBV7-2 and TRBJ1-6; D unresolved. The V end lost 3 bases, the J end lost 0 bases, and 3 bases lay between the germline ends. CDR1 SGHTA and CDR2 FQGNSA come from the germline V gene. CDR3 size: 14 residues. CDR3 nucleotides: TGTGCCAGCAGCTTGAGCTCCTATAATTCACCCCTCCACTTT. Its translation is CASSLSSYNSPLHF.

The chain combines TRBV5-4 with TRBJ2-2, with a weak D call TRBD1 (6 bases). This CDR3 comprises 14 residues. The ends were cut back, 3 bases at V and 6 bases at J, with 12 bases in the middle. The V gene's germline CDR1 is SGHNT and CDR2 YYREEE (reference sequence). CDR3 sequence (DNA): TGTGCCAGCAGCTCTCTTTCAGGGGCCGGGGAGCTGTTTTTT. Protein product: CASSSLSGAGELFF.

Comment on this clone: Relative to the germline gene, one junction end is altered; a read error may explain this. The chain uses TRBV6-5 and TRBJ2-1, with a possible D match to TRBD1 (6 bases). The CDR3 covers 14 residues. Germline CDR1 and CDR2: MNHEY and SVGAGI. This chain's CDR3 is CASGTGLSYNGQFF. The CDR3 coding sequence is TGTGCCAGCGGTACAGGGTTGTCCTACAATGGGCAGTTCTTC.

The rearrangement links TRBV4-3 to TRBJ2-1; 11 bases line up with TRBD2. There are 15 residues in the CDR3. Germline assignment: CDR1 LGHNA and CDR2 YSLEER. V lost 5 bases to trimming and J lost 4 bases; unmatched junction nucleotides: 4. The DNA of the CDR3 is TGCGCCAGCAGCTCACGACTAGCGGGGTACAATGAGCAGTTCTTC. Its protein is CASSSRLAGYNEQFF.

This rearrangement joins TRBV30 to TRBJ1-5, with TRBD1 identical over 11 bases. This CDR3 has 17 residues. Germline V gene sequence: CDR1 GTSNPN, CDR2 SVGIG (reference sequence). The V segment lost 2 bases and the J segment 4 bases; nucleotides outside the gene matches: 10. The CDR3 DNA follows: TGTGCCTGGAGTAGGACGAGGACAGGGGGCGGGAATCAGCCCCAGCATTTT. Translating it yields CAWSRTRTGGGNQPQHF.

V usage is TRBV5-1 and J usage is TRBJ2-5, with D perhaps matching TRBD2 (7 bases). V lost 0 bases to trimming and J lost 0 bases, with 12 bases between them. The length of the CDR3 is 16 residues. CDR1 and CDR2 (germline): SGHRS, YFSETQ. DNA of the CDR3: TGCGCCAGCAGCTTGGCGGGGGCGGGGGACCAAGAGACCCAGTACTTC. Protein product: CASSLAGAGDQETQYF. The full variable domain, with the rest looked up from reference TRBV5-1 and TRBJ2-5, is KAGVTQTPRYLIKTRGQQVTLSCSPISGHRSVSWYQQTPGQGLQFLFEYFSETQRNKGNFPGRFSGRQFSNSRSEMNVSTLELGDSALYLCASSLAGAGDQETQYFGPGTRLLVL.

The chain employs TRBV19 and TRBJ2-2, with D maybe TRBD1 (5 bases). Germline V gives CDR1 LNHDA, CDR2 SQIVND (reference sequence). The V end lost 6 bases, the J end lost 2 bases, and 19 bases lay between the germline ends. This CDR3 is 17 amino acids long. The CDR3 region has the DNA TGTGCCAGTAGAGGAAAAGGGCAGGGTACTAACACCGGGGAGCTGTTTTTT. Amino acid sequence: CASRGKGQGTNTGELFF.